A selection of T cell receptor beta chains follows, all from one sample in a study of cytomegalovirus exposure and HLA in healthy donors. Measured with immunoSEQ multiplex PCR; TCRdb has only the in-frame clones, and not every one. The sample lists 200,000 to 300,000 clones, 84% occurring once. Sequencing was done on a sample of PBMCs. Every receptor here comes from a woman in her forties in good health and CMV-seropositive. Each CDR3 is given with its conserved first and last residue. Each record gives: CDR3 protein, CDR3 DNA, V gene, clone size, J gene, D gene. D genes are given only for firm matches. A clone size is listed for some rows: how often the clone was seen (once, few, many), or a class if it is expanded.

CASSSGGGSRGYNEQFF TGTGCCAGCAGCTCTGGGGGAGGGTCAAGAGGCTACAATGAGCAGTTCTTC TRBV5-4 - TRBJ2-1 TRBD2
CASSHLFRSGPQHF TGTGCCAGCAGTCATCTATTCAGGTCTGGGCCCCAGCATTTT TRBV2 - TRBJ1-5 -
CASSAPGLAEQFF TGTGCCAGCAGCGCGCCGGGACTAGCGGAGCAGTTCTTC TRBV21-1 - TRBJ2-1 -
CASGLGTGQETQYF TGTGCTAGTGGTTTGGGGACAGGACAAGAGACCCAGTACTTC TRBV12-5 - TRBJ2-5 TRBD1
CSVEPPSRTLYNEQFF TGCAGCGTTGAACCACCAAGCAGGACACTATACAATGAGCAGTTCTTC TRBV29-1 once TRBJ2-1 -
CASSPLWGASGSGAGELFF TGTGCCAGCAGTCCCCTTTGGGGGGCTAGCGGGAGCGGAGCCGGGGAGCTGTTTTTT TRBV27 - TRBJ2-2 TRBD2
CASSPLGGIQETQYF TGTGCCAGCAGTCCCCTAGGGGGAATCCAAGAGACCCAGTACTTC TRBV28 - TRBJ2-5 -
CATKKRTGLGYEQYF TGTGCCACCAAGAAGCGGACAGGGCTCGGGTACGAGCAGTACTTC TRBV28 - TRBJ2-7 TRBD1
CAWSVGSGASYEQYF TGTGCCTGGAGTGTGGGTAGCGGAGCCTCCTACGAGCAGTACTTC TRBV30 - TRBJ2-7 -
CASSLAPPQETQYF TGTGCCAGCAGCTTGGCCCCGCCCCAAGAGACCCAGTACTTC TRBV7-2 - TRBJ2-5 -
CASSGSGRARNFNYEQYF TGTGCCAGCAGTGGAAGCGGGAGGGCCCGAAACTTCAACTACGAGCAGTACTTC TRBV2 - TRBJ2-7 TRBD2
CASSLWAQQETQYF TGTGCCAGCAGTTTGTGGGCCCAACAAGAGACCCAGTACTTC TRBV28 - TRBJ2-5 -
CASSTQGETYEQYF TGTGCCAGCAGCACACAGGGGGAGACCTACGAGCAGTACTTC TRBV7-9 - TRBJ2-7 TRBD1
CASLGDTGELFF TGTGCCAGTTTAGGGGACACCGGGGAGCTGTTTTTT TRBV7-9 - TRBJ2-2 -